The 11 T cell receptor beta chains below come from one sample, sequenced in a study of cytomegalovirus exposure and HLA in healthy donors. Primers: 60 Vbeta forward and 13 Jbeta reverse. Some clones are missing from TCRdb's copy, which holds only in-frame ones; the method was immunoSEQ multiplex PCR. Counted here are about 55,000 clones, 77% occurring once; the ten biggest clones make up 2.5%. The sequencing input was PBMCs. Receptor source: a female donor in good health and CMV-seronegative.

The rearrangement links TRBV7-9 to TRBJ2-1; 7 bases are shared with TRBD2. This CDR3 spans 17 amino acids. Trimming at V came to 3 bases and at J to 0 bases, leaving 8 bases not matched to a gene. Germline CDR1 and CDR2: SEHNR and FQNEAQ (reference sequence). CDR3 residues: CASSFGTSVVSYNEQFF. CDR3 DNA sequence: TGTGCCAGCAGCTTTGGAACTAGCGTAGTCTCCTACAATGAGCAGTTCTTC.

The V call is TRBV7-2, the J call TRBJ2-3; 10 bases map to TRBD2. CDR3 length: 15 amino acids. J gave up 4 bases and V 5 bases, and 6 bases lay outside the gene matches. The germline CDR1 and CDR2 sequences are SGHTA and FQGNSA. CDR3 DNA: TGTGCCAGCAGCATCAGCGGGAGGGCCCCAGATACGCAGTATTTT. Residues: CASSISGRAPDTQYF.

The chain carries TRBV7-9 and TRBJ2-3, with 7 bases matching TRBD1. This CDR3 region has 13 residues. V was pared by 5 bases and J by 5 bases, with 4 bases of the junction left unmatched. Germline CDR1 and CDR2: SEHNR and FQNEAQ (reference sequence). Here the CDR3 DNA reads TGTGCCAGCAGCGATGGGACAGAAGATACGCAGTATTTT. Protein: CASSDGTEDTQYF.

This clone occurred once. J is TRBJ2-6 and V is TRBV25-1; 7 bases line up with TRBD2. CDR3 length: 18 residues. Trimming at V came to 5 bases and at J to 0 bases, leaving 10 bases not matched to a gene. Germline CDR1 and CDR2: MGHDK and SYGVNS. The CDR3 region has the DNA TGTGCCAGCAGTCCACCCGGGACTACCTACTCTGGGGCCAACGTCCTGACTTTC. It specifies CASSPPGTTYSGANVLTF.

The V call is TRBV2, the J call TRBJ1-6; 9 bases are a match to TRBD1. The germline V gene encodes CDR1 SNHLY and CDR2 FYNNEI. The V and J ends lost 6 bases and 7 bases, in that order; junction bases with no gene match: 4. The CDR3 is 14 amino acids. CDR3 sequence reads: CASSRDRVNSPLHF. The CDR3 DNA sequence: TGTGCCAGCAGCCGGGACAGGGTAAATTCACCCCTCCACTTT.

The chain carries TRBV6-1 and TRBJ2-3; possibly TRBD2 for D (6 bases). V lost 9 bases and J 1 base, leaving 17 bases between the germline ends. Germline assignment: CDR1 MNHNS and CDR2 SASEGT. The CDR3 has 15 residues. This CDR3 reads CARGSGGMGTDTQYF. CDR3 DNA sequence: TGTGCCAGGGGGTCGGGCGGGATGGGCACAGATACGCAGTATTTT.

This chain uses TRBV5-1 with TRBJ2-3; the D gene is possibly TRBD1 (5 bases). V was pared by 1 base and J by 3 bases, with 24 bases between. The CDR3 runs to 19 residues. Germline CDR1 and CDR2: SGHRS and YFSETQ. DNA for the CDR3: TGCGCCAGCAGCTTGAATCTAGGTGGGTCGACAGCTCGGACAGATACGCAGTATTTT. Translated: CASSLNLGGSTARTDTQYF.

This chain joins TRBV6-1 and TRBJ2-7; 7 bases align to TRBD1. CDR1 and CDR2 from the germline V gene are MNHNS and SASEGT. The CDR3 has 15 amino acids. The junction had 7 bases not matched to a gene; V was cut back by 4 bases and J by 1 base. The CDR3 sequence: CASSGGQLGSYEQYF. The DNA of the CDR3 is TGTGCCAGCAGTGGGGGACAGCTGGGGTCCTACGAGCAGTACTTC.

The rearrangement links TRBV7-9 to TRBJ2-3, with TRBD1 as a possible D gene (6 bases). The germline V and J ends were trimmed by 4 bases and 0 bases, with 14 bases remaining between them. This CDR3 is built from 16 residues. CDR1 and CDR2 from the germline V gene are SEHNR and FQNEAQ (reference sequence). Here the CDR3 reads CASSSTDSSSTDTQYF. CDR3 nucleotide sequence: TGTGCCAGCAGCTCCACGGACAGTTCTAGCACAGATACGCAGTATTTT.

The sample holds a few counts of this clone. Germline and junction disagree at one end, which may indicate a read error. The chain recombines TRBV4-2 with TRBJ1-5; D is uncertain. CDR3 size: 11 residues. Germline loops: CDR1 LGHNA, CDR2 YNFKEQ. The CDR3 coding sequence is TGTGCCAGCAGCCAAGGGGCCGCCGGGGATTTT. As protein: CASSQGAAGDF.

This chain uses TRBV6-5 with TRBJ1-4; D gene uncertain. Germline assignment: CDR1 MNHEY and CDR2 SVGAGI. The CDR3 runs to 14 residues. Trimming pared 6 bases from V and 6 bases from J, leaving 14 bases between. CDR3 bases: TGTGCCAGCAGCAGAGGTAGAGGTCATGAAAAACTGTTTTTT. Translation: CASSRGRGHEKLFF.